One and the same sample provided the 15 T cell receptor beta chains below, sequenced in a study of ipilimumab plus nivolumab after autologous stem cell transplantation. Sequencing was performed with immunoSEQ multiplex PCR; in TCRdb, only in-frame clones are kept and a portion is missing. The sample lists roughly 86,000 clones; approximately 83% were seen once. The sample was PBMCs, taken in a trial of ipilimumab plus nivolumab as post-transplant consolidation. The receptor set was obtained from a male donor with diffuse large B-cell lymphoma.

The V call is TRBV6-5, the J call TRBJ2-7; D possibly corresponds to TRBD2 (6 bases). Germline-derived CDR1 and CDR2 are MNHEY and SVGAGI. V lost 2 bases and J 9 bases, leaving 17 bases between the germline ends. CDR3 length equals 14 residues. CDR3 sequence: CASSYGGSLSGQYF. DNA for the CDR3: TGTGCCAGCAGTTACGGGGGGTCTTTATCTGGGCAGTACTTC.

This CDR3 reads CASSLSPSTANYGYTF. The CDR3 coding sequence is TGTGCCAGCAGCCTCTCCCCCAGCACAGCTAACTATGGCTACACCTTC. V gene TRBV7-2 combines with J gene TRBJ1-2, with D hard to call. With 5 bases removed from V and 0 bases from J, the gap between germline ends came to 16 bases. The length of the CDR3 is 16 residues. Germline-derived CDR1 and CDR2 are SGHTA and FQGNSA. The full variable domain, in which reference TRBV7-2 and TRBJ1-2 provide the parts outside the CDR3, is GAGVSQSPSNKVTEKGKDVELRCDPISGHTALYWYRQSLGQGLEFLIYFQGNSAPDKSGLPSDRFSAERTGGSVSTLTIQRTQQEDSAVYLCASSLSPSTANYGYTFGSGTRLTVV.

The V and J genes are TRBV7-9 and TRBJ1-1; the D is unclear. Trimming took off 1 base at V and 5 bases at J, with 20 bases between the two ends. Germline V gene lookup returns CDR1 SEHNR and CDR2 FQNEAQ (reference sequence). CDR3 length: 17 residues. CDR3 sequence: CASSLESRFGPPTEAFF. CDR3 nucleotide sequence: TGTGCCAGCAGCTTAGAGTCCCGCTTTGGGCCCCCGACTGAAGCTTTCTTT.

The rearrangement joins TRBV4-1 to TRBJ2-3; 15 bases align to TRBD2. CDR1 and CDR2 from the germline V gene are MGHRA and YSYEKL. The CDR3 has 19 residues. The V segment lost 3 bases and the J segment 1 base; nucleotides outside the gene matches: 8. The DNA of the CDR3 is TGCGCCAGCAGCCAGGAAGGACTAGCGGGGGGGCGGGGCACAGATACGCAGTATTTT. This codes for CASSQEGLAGGRGTDTQYF.

The chain couples TRBV5-1 to TRBJ2-7; D is ambiguous. Trimming stripped 5 bases from V and 5 bases from J, with 14 bases between. The CDR3 runs 13 residues. From germline, CDR1 is SGHRS and CDR2 YFSETQ. The CDR3 nucleotides read TGCGCCAGCAGGTACGGGCCAACAAACGAGCAGTACTTC. Encoded protein: CASRYGPTNEQYF.

This clone was found a few times. This chain links TRBV7-2 with TRBJ2-3; 10 bases match TRBD2. The V segment lost 1 base and the J segment 6 bases; nucleotides outside the gene matches: 10. The length of the CDR3 is 17 residues. Germline V lookup: CDR1 SGHTA, CDR2 FQGNSA. The CDR3 DNA reads as TGTGCCAGCAGCTTAGTTGGTAGCGGGGGGCCCACGGATACGCAGTATTTT. Residues: CASSLVGSGGPTDTQYF. Filled out from reference TRBV7-2 and TRBJ2-3, the complete variable domain reads GAGVSQSPSNKVTEKGKDVELRCDPISGHTALYWYRQSLGQGLEFLIYFQGNSAPDKSGLPSDRFSAERTGGSVSTLTIQRTQQEDSAVYLCASSLVGSGGPTDTQYFGPGTRLTVL.

This rearrangement joins TRBV7-9 to TRBJ1-1; unclear D gene. The V end lost 7 bases, the J end lost 1 base, and 7 bases lay between the germline ends. The CDR3 runs to 12 residues. Germline V CDR1 and CDR2: SEHNR, FQNEAQ (reference sequence). CDR3 residues: CASKKENTEAFF. The CDR3 DNA reads TGTGCCAGCAAAAAGGAGAACACTGAAGCTTTCTTT.

The chain links TRBV11-2 to TRBJ1-2; D is ambiguous. Germline lookup yields CDR1 SGHAT and CDR2 FQNNGV. With 1 base removed from V and 8 bases from J, the gap between germline ends came to 14 bases. The CDR3 runs 14 residues. Written as DNA, the CDR3 is TGTGCCAGCAGCTTAGGGGCAGACGGCGCCGGCTACACCTTC. It translates to CASSLGADGAGYTF. The full variable domain, with the rest looked up from reference TRBV11-2 and TRBJ1-2, is EAGVAQSPRYKIIEKRQSVAFWCNPISGHATLYWYQQILGQGPKLLIQFQNNGVVDDSQLPKDRFSAERLKGVDSTLKIQPAKLEDSAVYLCASSLGADGAGYTFGSGTRLTVV.

The chain employs TRBV4-2 and TRBJ2-3, with D possibly TRBD2 on 7 matching bases. V was trimmed by 6 bases and J by 0 bases, leaving 10 bases between them. Germline lookup yields CDR1 LGHNA and CDR2 YNFKEQ. This CDR3 spans 14 amino acids. The CDR3 region is CASRSGGSTDTQYF. The CDR3 DNA is TGTGCCAGCAGATCGGGGGGCAGCACAGATACGCAGTATTTT.

CDR3 region: CASSQASGGNTDTQYF. CDR3 sequence (DNA): TGCGCCAGCAGCCAAGCTAGCGGGGGAAACACAGATACGCAGTATTTT. The chain carries TRBV5-1 and TRBJ2-3; TRBD2 matches at 10 bases. CDR1 and CDR2 from the germline V gene are SGHRS and YFSETQ. CDR3 length equals 16 residues. The ends lost 4 bases at V and 2 bases at J; junction bases unmatched: 7.

The chain couples TRBV5-6 to TRBJ1-2, with D possibly TRBD1 on 5 matching bases. V was cut by 3 bases and J by 4 bases, with 13 bases left in between. The CDR3 is made up of 14 amino acids. Germline-derived CDR1 and CDR2 are SGHDT and YYEEEE. CDR3 coding DNA: TGTGCCAGCAGCTCCTTGGGGACGAGCTATGGCTACACCTTC. This sequence encodes CASSSLGTSYGYTF.

V usage is TRBV5-8 and J usage is TRBJ1-1; 7 bases agree with TRBD1. Germline CDR1 is SGHTS and CDR2 is YDEGEE. The CDR3 is 16 amino acids. V lost 3 bases and J lost 3; bases outside the gene matches: 11. The CDR3 bases are TGTGCCAGCAGCTCCCGACAGGGAGTAATGGACACTGAAGCTTTCTTT. Translated, it gives CASSSRQGVMDTEAFF.

The chain couples TRBV6-5 to TRBJ2-3; TRBD1 matches 7 bases. Germline V gene data show CDR1 as MNHEY and CDR2 as SVGAGI. V shed 2 bases and J 9 bases; nucleotides not matched to a gene: 2. CDR3 length equals 12 residues. The CDR3 loop is CASSYETGTQYF. In DNA, the CDR3 is TGTGCCAGCAGTTACGAGACAGGGACGCAGTATTTT.

This rearrangement joins TRBV11-2 to TRBJ2-1, with 9 bases identical to TRBD1. The CDR3 has 16 amino acids. The V gene end was trimmed by 5 bases and the J gene end by 7 bases; junction bases not matched to a gene: 12. Germline V gene data show CDR1 as SGHAT and CDR2 as FQNNGV. The CDR3 nucleotides read TGTGCCAGCAGCCCCCAGACAGGGGGGGCCCTAAATGAGCAGTTCTTC. Its protein product is CASSPQTGGALNEQFF.

The chain joins TRBV18 to TRBJ1-1; TRBD1 matches at 9 bases. The V segment lost 7 bases and the J segment 5 bases; nucleotides outside the gene matches: 5. Germline CDR1 is KGHSH and CDR2 is LQKENI. The CDR3 has 13 residues. The CDR3 sequence is CASFGQGRTEAFF. DNA for the CDR3: TGTGCCAGCTTTGGACAGGGGAGGACTGAAGCTTTCTTT.